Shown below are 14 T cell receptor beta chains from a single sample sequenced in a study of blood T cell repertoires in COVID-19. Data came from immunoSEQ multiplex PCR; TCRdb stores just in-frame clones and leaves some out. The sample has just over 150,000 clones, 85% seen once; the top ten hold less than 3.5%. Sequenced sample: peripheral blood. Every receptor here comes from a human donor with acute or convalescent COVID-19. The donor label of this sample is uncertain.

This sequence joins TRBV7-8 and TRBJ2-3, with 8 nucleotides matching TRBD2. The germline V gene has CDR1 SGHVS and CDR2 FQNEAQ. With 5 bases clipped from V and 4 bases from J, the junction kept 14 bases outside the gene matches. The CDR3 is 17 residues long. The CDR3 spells CASSLEVRGGMADTQYF. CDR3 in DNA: TGTGCCAGCAGCCTCGAGGTTCGGGGGGGCATGGCAGATACGCAGTATTTT.

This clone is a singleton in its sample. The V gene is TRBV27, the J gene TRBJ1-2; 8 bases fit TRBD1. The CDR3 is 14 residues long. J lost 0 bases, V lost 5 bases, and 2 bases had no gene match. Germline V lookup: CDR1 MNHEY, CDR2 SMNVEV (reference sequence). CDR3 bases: TGTGCCAGCAGTCCGGACAGGGCTAACTATGGCTACACCTTC. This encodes CASSPDRANYGYTF.

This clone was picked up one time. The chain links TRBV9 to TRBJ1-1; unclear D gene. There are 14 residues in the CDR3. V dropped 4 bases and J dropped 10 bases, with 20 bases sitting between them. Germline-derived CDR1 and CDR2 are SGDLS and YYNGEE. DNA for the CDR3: TGTGCCAGCAGCACCACTTTGGGCCAGGCGCGAGCTTTCTTT. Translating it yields CASSTTLGQARAFF.

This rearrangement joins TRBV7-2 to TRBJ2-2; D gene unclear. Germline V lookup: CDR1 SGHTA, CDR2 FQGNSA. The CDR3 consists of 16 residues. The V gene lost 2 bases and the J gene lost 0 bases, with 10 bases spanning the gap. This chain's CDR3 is CASSLLSPANTGELFF. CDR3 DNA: TGTGCCAGCAGCTTACTTTCACCAGCGAACACCGGGGAGCTGTTTTTT.

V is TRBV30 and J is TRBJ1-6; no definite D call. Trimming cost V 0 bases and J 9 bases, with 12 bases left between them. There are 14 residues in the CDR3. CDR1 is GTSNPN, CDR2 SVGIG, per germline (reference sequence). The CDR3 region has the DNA TGTGCCTGGAGTGTGTGGGCAGCCCCTTCACCCCTCCACTTT. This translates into CAWSVWAAPSPLHF.

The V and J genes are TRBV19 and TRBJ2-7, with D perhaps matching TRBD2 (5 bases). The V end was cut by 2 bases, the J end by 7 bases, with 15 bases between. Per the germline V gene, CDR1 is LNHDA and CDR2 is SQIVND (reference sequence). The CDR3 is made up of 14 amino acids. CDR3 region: CASSIPGVTGEQYF. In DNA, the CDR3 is TGTGCCAGTAGTATACCCGGGGTGACGGGGGAGCAGTACTTC.

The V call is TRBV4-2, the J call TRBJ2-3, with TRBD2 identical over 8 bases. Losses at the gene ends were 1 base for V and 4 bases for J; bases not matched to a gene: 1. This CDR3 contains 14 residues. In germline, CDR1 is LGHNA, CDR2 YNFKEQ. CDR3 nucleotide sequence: TGTGCCAGCAGCCAAGTCGGGGGGGCAGATACGCAGTATTTT. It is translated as CASSQVGGADTQYF.

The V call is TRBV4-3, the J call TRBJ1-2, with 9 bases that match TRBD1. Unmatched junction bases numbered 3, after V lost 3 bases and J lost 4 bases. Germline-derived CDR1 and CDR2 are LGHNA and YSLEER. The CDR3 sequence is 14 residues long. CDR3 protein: CASSQLTGGYGYTF. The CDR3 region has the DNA TGCGCCAGCAGCCAGTTGACAGGGGGCTATGGCTACACCTTC.

CDR3 residues: CAIAVSSGANVLTF. The CDR3 nucleotides read TGTGCCATCGCAGTCTCCTCTGGGGCCAACGTCCTGACTTTC. This chain connects TRBV10-3 to TRBJ2-6; D unclear. The germline CDR1 and CDR2 sequences are ENHRY and SYGVKD. The CDR3 sequence is 14 residues long. V was shortened by 8 bases and J by 0 bases, with 8 bases between the two germline ends.

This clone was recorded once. In DNA form, the CDR3 reads TGTGCCAGCAGCTCCAGGGAGGAGATTCAGCCCCAGCATTTT. Translated: CASSSREEIQPQHF. The rearrangement links TRBV5-6 to TRBJ1-5; D is perhaps TRBD1 (5 bases). The V end was cut by 3 bases, the J end by 6 bases, with 13 bases between. This CDR3 region has 14 residues. CDR1 and CDR2 from the germline V gene are SGHDT and YYEEEE.

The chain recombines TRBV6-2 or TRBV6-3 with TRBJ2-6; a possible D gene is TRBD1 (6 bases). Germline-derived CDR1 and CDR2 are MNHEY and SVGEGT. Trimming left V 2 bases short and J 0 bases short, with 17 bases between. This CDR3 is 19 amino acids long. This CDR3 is CASSYRTGQGGSGANVLTF. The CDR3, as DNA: TGTGCCAGCAGTTACCGCACGGGGCAAGGGGGCTCTGGGGCCAACGTCCTGACTTTC.

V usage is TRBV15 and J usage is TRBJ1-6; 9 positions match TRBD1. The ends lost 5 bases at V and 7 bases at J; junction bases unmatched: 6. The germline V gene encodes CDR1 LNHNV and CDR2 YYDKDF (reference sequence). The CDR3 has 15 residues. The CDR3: CATSPSGTGNSPLHF. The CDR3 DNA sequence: TGTGCCACCAGCCCCTCCGGGACAGGGAATTCACCCCTCCACTTT.

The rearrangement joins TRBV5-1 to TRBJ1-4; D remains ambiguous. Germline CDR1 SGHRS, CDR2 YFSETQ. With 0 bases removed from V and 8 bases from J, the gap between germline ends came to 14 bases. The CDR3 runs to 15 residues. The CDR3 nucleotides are TGCGCCAGCAGCTTGGTAGCACCACGAGGGGAAAAACTGTTTTTT. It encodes CASSLVAPRGEKLFF.

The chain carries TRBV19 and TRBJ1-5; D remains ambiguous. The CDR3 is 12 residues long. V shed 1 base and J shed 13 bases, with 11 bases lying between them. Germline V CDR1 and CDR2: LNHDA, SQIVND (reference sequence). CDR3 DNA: TGTGCCAGTAGTATAGGAGCGGATACTCAGCATTTT. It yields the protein CASSIGADTQHF.